The 10 T cell receptor beta chains in this list originate from one sample, sequenced in a study of shared T cell receptors in the human thymus. Using immunoSEQ multiplex PCR, the repertoire was profiled, and TCRdb retains in-frame clones only, with some absent. The repertoire includes 600,000 to 900,000 clones, 80% to 90% of them detected once, and under 0.012% sits in the top ten. The same specimen was also included in a second study, on human thymus T cells.

The specimen was thymocytes. The receptors here all came from a girl under three years old with a congenital heart defect.

V gene TRBV12-5 combines with J gene TRBJ1-2; D perhaps matches TRBD1 (5 bases). This CDR3 has 10 residues. V was cut by 11 bases and J by 5 bases, with 9 bases left in between. Per germline, CDR1 LGHNT and CDR2 FRNRAP. The CDR3 loop reads CAARGYGYTF. The CDR3 bases are TGTGCTGCACGGGGGTATGGCTACACCTTC.

V gene TRBV7-9 combines with J gene TRBJ1-1, with D maybe TRBD1 (6 bases). The V end lost 2 bases, the J end lost 0 bases, and 19 bases lay between the germline ends. Per the germline V gene, CDR1 is SEHNR and CDR2 is FQNEAQ (reference sequence). This CDR3 is built from 18 residues. The CDR3 protein is CASSLTSGGEGVNTEAFF. CDR3 DNA sequence: TGTGCCAGCAGCTTAACATCTGGGGGCGAAGGTGTGAACACTGAAGCTTTCTTT. The variable domain in full, completed from reference TRBV7-9 and TRBJ1-1, reads DTGVSQNPRHKITKRGQNVTFRCDPISEHNRLYWYRQTLGQGPEFLTYFQNEAQLEKSRLLSDRFSAERPKGSFSTLEIQRTEQGDSAMYLCASSLTSGGEGVNTEAFFGQGTRLTVV.

The gene calls are TRBV15 and TRBJ2-4, with 10 bases matching TRBD1. Germline CDR1 reads LNHNV; CDR2 reads YYDKDF (reference sequence). The length of the CDR3 is 15 residues. The junction had 5 bases not matched to a gene; V was cut back by 2 bases and J by 7 bases. CDR3 nucleotide sequence: TGTGCCACCAGCAGAATTTTGGGACAGGGGAACATTCAGTACTTC. Encoded protein: CATSRILGQGNIQYF.

As to this clone: It is unclear where the CDR3 begins or ends on the DNA, so no DNA is shown, and the CDR3 is as TCRdb lists it. This chain uses TRBV5-1 with TRBJ1-3. The germline CDR1 and CDR2 sequences are SGHRS and YFSETQ. The CDR3 length is 17 residues, termini included. The CDR3 sequence: CASSSSERSSSGNTIYF.

In its sample, this clone was seen once. The rearrangement uses TRBV5-5 and TRBJ1-3; the D gene is possibly TRBD1 (5 bases). The germline CDR1 and CDR2 sequences are SGHKS and YYEKEE (reference sequence). This CDR3 spans 18 amino acids. Trimming took off 3 bases at V and 1 base at J, with 20 bases between the two ends. The CDR3 loop is CASSSEHGTDHSGNTIYF. The CDR3 DNA reads as TGTGCCAGCAGCTCCGAGCATGGGACTGATCATTCTGGAAACACCATATATTTT.

The chain is built from TRBV28 and TRBJ1-4, with TRBD1 matching over 10 bases. The CDR3 is made up of 20 amino acids. Germline CDR1 is MDHEN and CDR2 is SYDVKM. V lost 5 bases to trimming and J lost 6 bases; unmatched junction nucleotides: 21. In DNA, the CDR3 is TGTGCCAGCAGTACTAGACAGGGGGCTCACAAAAATGGAGTTTATGAAAAACTGTTTTTT. It translates to CASSTRQGAHKNGVYEKLFF.

The V and J genes are TRBV11-3 and TRBJ2-5; the match to TRBD1 covers 9 bases. Trimming removed 5 bases from V and 5 bases from J; junction bases left unmatched: 15. Germline V gene lookup returns CDR1 SGHNT and CDR2 YENEEA. The CDR3 runs 17 residues. CDR3 protein: CASSLRGSGDRVETQYF. CDR3 DNA: TGTGCCAGCAGCCTACGCGGGTCTGGGGACAGGGTGGAGACCCAGTACTTC.

The chain has TRBV27 and TRBJ1-2, with 7 positions matching TRBD1. Germline loops: CDR1 MNHEY, CDR2 SMNVEV (reference sequence). The CDR3 contains 18 residues. V lost 7 bases and J lost 0; bases outside the gene matches: 17. The CDR3 is CASKWKGTDPPSNYGYTF. The CDR3 DNA follows: TGTGCCAGCAAATGGAAGGGGACAGACCCACCATCTAACTATGGCTACACCTTC.

The genes are TRBV5-6 and TRBJ2-3, with 15 bases identical to TRBD2. After removal of 3 bases from V and 6 bases from J, the junction contained 5 bases not matched to a gene. The V gene's germline CDR1 is SGHDT and CDR2 YYEEEE. This CDR3 has 16 amino acids. CDR3: CASSSGLAGGWDTQYF. CDR3 nucleotides: TGTGCCAGCAGCTCGGGACTAGCGGGGGGTTGGGATACGCAGTATTTT.

The chain employs TRBV7-4 and TRBJ1-1, with TRBD1 as a possible D gene (5 bases). The CDR3 contains 14 residues. The V gene lost 5 bases and the J gene lost 4 bases, with 14 bases spanning the gap. Looked up from germline, CDR1 is SGHVT and CDR2 is SQSDAQ. CDR3 sequence (DNA): TGTGCCAGCAGCCTTTGGGTAGGGGCCACTGAAGCTTTCTTT. It encodes CASSLWVGATEAFF.